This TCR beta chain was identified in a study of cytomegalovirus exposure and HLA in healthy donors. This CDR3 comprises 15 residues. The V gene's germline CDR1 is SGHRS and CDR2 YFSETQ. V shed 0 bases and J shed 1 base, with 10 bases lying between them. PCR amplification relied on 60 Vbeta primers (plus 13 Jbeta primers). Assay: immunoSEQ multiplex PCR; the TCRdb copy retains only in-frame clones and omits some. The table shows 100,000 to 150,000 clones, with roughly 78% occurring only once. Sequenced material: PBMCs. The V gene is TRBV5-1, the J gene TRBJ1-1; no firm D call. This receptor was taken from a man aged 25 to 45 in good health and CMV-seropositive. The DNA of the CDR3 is TGCGCCAGCAGCTTGGGGCGGTTTGGGAACACTGAAGCTTTCTTT. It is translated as CASSLGRFGNTEAFF.